This TCR beta chain was identified in a study of shared clonotypes between healthy human individuals. Germline V gene data show CDR1 as SGHVS and CDR2 as FNYEAQ. The V segment lost 2 bases and the J segment 6 bases; nucleotides outside the gene matches: 13. The CDR3 is 17 residues long. On this clone itself: Antigen unknown.

Study donors comprised healthy, HIV-negative adults devoid of recent acute infection or vaccination. Nashville, Tennessee was home to all donors, each a Caucasian adult. Study-wide findings and caveats: Clonotype sharing across donors was expected to vary with sequencing depth.

Profiling relied on immunoSEQ multiplex PCR, and the TCRdb table lists in-frame clones only, not all of them. The top ten hold 0.37% of the sample, which has approximately 2,300,000 clones, 85% to 95% seen once. The source is a man between 18 and 29 years old in good health. Some clones in this sample may be carry-over from other donors' samples. Material for sequencing was naive CD4+ T cells from PBMCs. Sample subset: CD45RA+ positively selected. The chain uses TRBV7-6 and TRBJ2-7; 10 nucleotides agree with TRBD1. The CDR3 region is CASSLLPVGQGVGEQYF. The CDR3 DNA is TGTGCCAGCAGCTTACTCCCCGTAGGACAGGGGGTTGGCGAGCAGTACTTC.